In its sample, the clone carrying this T cell receptor (beta chain) was seen a few times. Its target is unknown. This sample is drawn from a study of blood T cells in healthy people across ages. The study's findings and limits: Naive T cell percentage showed a strong correlation with TCR beta diversity. When set beside aged donors, long-lived donors presented more naive CD4+ cells and higher diversity.

Each donor gave roughly 10 milliliters of peripheral blood. The second PCR ran roughly 6 to 11 cycles with a sample-barcoded 5' primer and J-beta primers. One entry per CDR3 protein results from TCRdb running MiXCR on the 5' RACE reads. The sample lists 1.5 million or so distinct CDR3 sequences, around two fifths seen once, with 7% to 9% in the top ten. This CDR3 comprises 15 residues. Germline V gene lookup returns CDR1 SGHVS and CDR2 FNYEAQ. V was clipped by 5 bases and J by 3 bases, with 17 bases between them. V and J are TRBV7-6 and TRBJ2-7; possibly TRBD2 for D (5 bases). This sequence was found in a woman between 18 and 29 years old in good health. Material for sequencing was blood. In nucleotides, the CDR3 is TGTGCCAGCAGCGTCCGGGGAAAACAAAGCTACGAGCAGTACTTC. This gives the protein CASSVRGKQSYEQYF.